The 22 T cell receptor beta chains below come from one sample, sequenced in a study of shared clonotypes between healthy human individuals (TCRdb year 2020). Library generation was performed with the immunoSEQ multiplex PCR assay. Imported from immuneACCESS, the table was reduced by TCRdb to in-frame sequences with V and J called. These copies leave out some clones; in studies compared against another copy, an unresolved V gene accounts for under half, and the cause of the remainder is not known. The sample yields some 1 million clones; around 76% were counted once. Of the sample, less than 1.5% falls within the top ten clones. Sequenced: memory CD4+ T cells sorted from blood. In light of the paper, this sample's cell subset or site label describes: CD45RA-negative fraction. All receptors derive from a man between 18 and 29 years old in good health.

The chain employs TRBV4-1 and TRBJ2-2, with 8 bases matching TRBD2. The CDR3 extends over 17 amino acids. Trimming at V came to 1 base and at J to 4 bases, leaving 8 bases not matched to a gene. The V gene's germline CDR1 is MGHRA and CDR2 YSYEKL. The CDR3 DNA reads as TGCGCCAGCAGCCAAGCGCCTAGCGGGCCTTCCACCGGGGAGCTGTTTTTT. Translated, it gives CASSQAPSGPSTGELFF.

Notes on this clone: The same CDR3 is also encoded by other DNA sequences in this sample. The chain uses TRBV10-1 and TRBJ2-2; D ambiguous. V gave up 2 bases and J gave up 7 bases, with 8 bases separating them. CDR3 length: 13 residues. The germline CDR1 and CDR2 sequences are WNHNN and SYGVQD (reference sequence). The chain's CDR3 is CASSESGNGELFF. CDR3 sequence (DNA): TGCGCCAGCAGTGAGAGTGGTAACGGGGAGCTGTTTTTT.

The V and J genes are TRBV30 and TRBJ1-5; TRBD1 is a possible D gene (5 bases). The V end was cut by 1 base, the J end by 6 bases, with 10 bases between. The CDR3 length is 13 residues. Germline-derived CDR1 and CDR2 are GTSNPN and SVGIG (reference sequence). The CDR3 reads CAWSAGNGQPQHF. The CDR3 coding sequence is TGTGCCTGGAGTGCAGGGAATGGTCAGCCCCAGCATTTT.

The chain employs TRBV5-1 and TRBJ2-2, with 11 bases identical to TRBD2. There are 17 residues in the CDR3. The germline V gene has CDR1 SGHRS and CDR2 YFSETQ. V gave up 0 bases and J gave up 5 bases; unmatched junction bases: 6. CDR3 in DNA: TGCGCCAGCAGCTTGGCCCTAGCGGGGGGCACAACCGGGGAGCTGTTTTTT. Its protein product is CASSLALAGGTTGELFF.

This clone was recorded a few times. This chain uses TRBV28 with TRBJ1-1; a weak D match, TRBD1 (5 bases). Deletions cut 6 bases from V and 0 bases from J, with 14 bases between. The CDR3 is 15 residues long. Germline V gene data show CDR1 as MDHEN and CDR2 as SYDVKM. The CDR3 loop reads CASRGRGAMNTEAFF. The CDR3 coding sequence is TGTGCCAGCAGAGGGAGAGGGGCGATGAACACTGAAGCTTTCTTT.

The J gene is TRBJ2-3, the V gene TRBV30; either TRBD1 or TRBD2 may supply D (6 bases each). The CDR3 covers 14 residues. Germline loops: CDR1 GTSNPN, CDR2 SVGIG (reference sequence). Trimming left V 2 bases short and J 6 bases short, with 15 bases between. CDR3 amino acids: CAWSSQGRGDTQYF. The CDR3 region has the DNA TGTGCCTGGAGTTCACAGGGCCGGGGGGATACGCAGTATTTT.

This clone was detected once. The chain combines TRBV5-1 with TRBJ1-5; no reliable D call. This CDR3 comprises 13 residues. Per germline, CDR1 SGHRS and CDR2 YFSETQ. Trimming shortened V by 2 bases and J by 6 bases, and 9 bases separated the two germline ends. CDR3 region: CASSFEGSQPQHF. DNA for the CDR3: TGCGCCAGCAGCTTTGAAGGCAGTCAGCCCCAGCATTTT.

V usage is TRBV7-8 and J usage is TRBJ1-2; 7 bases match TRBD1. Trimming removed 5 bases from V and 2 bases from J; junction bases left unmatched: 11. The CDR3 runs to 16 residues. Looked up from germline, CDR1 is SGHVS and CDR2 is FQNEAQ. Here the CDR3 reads CASSAALDRVNYGYTF. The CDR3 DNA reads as TGTGCCAGCAGCGCAGCATTAGACAGGGTAAACTATGGCTACACCTTC.

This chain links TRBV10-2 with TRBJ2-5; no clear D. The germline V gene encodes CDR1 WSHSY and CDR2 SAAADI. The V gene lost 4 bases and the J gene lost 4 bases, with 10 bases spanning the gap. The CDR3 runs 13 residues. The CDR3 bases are TGCGCCAGCAGTGCGACTTACCTAGAGACCCAGTACTTC. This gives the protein CASSATYLETQYF.

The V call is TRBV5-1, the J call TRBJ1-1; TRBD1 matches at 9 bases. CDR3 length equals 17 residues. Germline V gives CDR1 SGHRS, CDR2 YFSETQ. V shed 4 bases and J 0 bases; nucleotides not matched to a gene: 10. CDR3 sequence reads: CASSLRTGALVNTEAFF. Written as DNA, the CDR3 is TGCGCCAGCAGCCTAAGGACAGGGGCGTTGGTGAACACTGAAGCTTTCTTT.

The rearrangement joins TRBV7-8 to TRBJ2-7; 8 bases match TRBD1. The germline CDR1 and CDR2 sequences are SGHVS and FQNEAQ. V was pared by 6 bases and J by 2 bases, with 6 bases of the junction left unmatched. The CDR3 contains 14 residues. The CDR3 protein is CASSRNRGAYEQYF. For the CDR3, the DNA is TGTGCCAGCAGTCGGAACAGGGGGGCCTACGAGCAGTACTTC.

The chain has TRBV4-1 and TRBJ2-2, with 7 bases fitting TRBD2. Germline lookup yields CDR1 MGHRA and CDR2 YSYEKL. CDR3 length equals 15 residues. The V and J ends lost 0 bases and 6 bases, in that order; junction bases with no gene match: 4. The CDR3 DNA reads TGCGCCAGCAGCCAAGATTTAGGGAGGGCCGGGGAGCTGTTTTTT. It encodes CASSQDLGRAGELFF.

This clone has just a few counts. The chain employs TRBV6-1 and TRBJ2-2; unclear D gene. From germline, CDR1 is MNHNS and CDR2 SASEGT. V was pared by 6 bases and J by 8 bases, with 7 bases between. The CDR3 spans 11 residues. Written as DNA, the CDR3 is TGTGCCAGCAGGTTCCCTGGGGAGCTGTTTTTT. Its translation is CASRFPGELFF.

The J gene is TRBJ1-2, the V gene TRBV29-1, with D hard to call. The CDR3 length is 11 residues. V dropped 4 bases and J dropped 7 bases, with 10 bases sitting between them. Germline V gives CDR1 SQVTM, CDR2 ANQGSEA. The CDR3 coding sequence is TGCAGCGTTGGAGGGTTGGCTGGCTACACCTTC. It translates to CSVGGLAGYTF.

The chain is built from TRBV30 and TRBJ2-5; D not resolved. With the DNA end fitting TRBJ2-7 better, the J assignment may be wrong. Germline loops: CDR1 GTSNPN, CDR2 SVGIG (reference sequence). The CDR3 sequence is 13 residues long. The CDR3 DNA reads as TGTGCCTGGAGTGCCAGCCCCTGGGTCGAGCAGTACTTC. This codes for CAWSASPWVEQYF.

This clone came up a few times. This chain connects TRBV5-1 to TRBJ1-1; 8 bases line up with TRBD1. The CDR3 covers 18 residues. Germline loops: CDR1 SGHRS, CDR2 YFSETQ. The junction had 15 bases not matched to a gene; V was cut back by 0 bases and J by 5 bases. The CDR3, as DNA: TGCGCCAGCAGCTTGGCAACCAAATCAGGGGGCGCAGGGACTGAAGCTTTCTTT. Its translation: CASSLATKSGGAGTEAFF.

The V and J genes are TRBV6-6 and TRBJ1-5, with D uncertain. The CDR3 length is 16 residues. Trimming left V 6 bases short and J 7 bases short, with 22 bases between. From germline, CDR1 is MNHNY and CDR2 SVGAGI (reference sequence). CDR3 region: CASRTPGRGFLQPQHF. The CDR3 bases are TGTGCCAGCAGAACTCCGGGCCGAGGTTTTCTCCAGCCCCAGCATTTT.

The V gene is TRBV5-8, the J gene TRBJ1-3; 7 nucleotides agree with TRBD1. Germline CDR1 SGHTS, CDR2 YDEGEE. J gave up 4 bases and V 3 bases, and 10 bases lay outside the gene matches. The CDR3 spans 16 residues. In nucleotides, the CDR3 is TGTGCCAGCAGCTCGCAGACAGGGAAGAAGGGAAACACCATATATTTT. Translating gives CASSSQTGKKGNTIYF. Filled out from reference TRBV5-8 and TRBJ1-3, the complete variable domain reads EAGVTQSPTHLIKTRGQQATLRCSPISGHTSVYWYQQALGLGLQFLLWYDEGEERNRGNFPPRFSGRQFPNYSSELNVNALELEDSALYLCASSSQTGKKGNTIYFGEGSWLTVV.

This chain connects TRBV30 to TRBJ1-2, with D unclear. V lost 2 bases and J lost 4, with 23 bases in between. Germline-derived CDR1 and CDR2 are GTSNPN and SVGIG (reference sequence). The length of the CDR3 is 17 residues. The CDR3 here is CAWSRWQDLGTGYGYTF. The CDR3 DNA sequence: TGTGCCTGGAGTCGGTGGCAGGACTTAGGTACTGGCTATGGCTACACCTTC.

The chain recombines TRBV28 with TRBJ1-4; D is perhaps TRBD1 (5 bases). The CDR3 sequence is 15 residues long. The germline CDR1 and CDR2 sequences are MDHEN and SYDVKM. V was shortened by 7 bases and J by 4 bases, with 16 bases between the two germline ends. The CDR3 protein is CASTPSGLRNEKLFF. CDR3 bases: TGTGCCAGCACCCCATCGGGACTGCGTAATGAAAAACTGTTTTTT.

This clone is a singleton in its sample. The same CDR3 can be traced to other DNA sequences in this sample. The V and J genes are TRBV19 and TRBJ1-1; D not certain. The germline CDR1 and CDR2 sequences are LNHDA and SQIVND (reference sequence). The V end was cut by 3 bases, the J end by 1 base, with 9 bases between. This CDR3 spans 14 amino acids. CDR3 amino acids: CASSIYWGNTEAFF. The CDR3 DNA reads TGTGCCAGTAGTATTTACTGGGGGAACACTGAAGCTTTCTTT.

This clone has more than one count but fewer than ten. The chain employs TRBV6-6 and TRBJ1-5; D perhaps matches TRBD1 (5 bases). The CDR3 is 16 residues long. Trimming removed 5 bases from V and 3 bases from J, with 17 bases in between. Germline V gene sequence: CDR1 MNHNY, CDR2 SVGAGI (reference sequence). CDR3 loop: CASSTMTTGLNQPQHF. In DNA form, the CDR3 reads TGTGCCAGCAGTACAATGACGACGGGGCTCAATCAGCCCCAGCATTTT.